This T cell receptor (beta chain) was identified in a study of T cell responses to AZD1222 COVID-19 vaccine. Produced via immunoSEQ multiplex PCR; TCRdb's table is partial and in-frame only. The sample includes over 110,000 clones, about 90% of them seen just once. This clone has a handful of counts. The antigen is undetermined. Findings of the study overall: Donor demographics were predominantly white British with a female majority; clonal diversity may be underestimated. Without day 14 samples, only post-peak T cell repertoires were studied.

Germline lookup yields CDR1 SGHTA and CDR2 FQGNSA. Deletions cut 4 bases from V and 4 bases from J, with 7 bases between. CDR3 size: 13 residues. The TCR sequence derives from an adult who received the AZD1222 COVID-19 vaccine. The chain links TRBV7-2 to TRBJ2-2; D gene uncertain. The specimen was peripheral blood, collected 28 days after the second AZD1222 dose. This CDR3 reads CASSYRFTGELFF. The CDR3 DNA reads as TGTGCCAGCAGCTACAGATTCACCGGGGAGCTGTTTTTT.